There are a few counts of the clone carrying this TCR beta chain. The antigen is undetermined. Each TRB amplification used roughly 220-550 ng of genomic DNA from blood. The data belong to a study of T and B cells in COVID-19 patients. Turning to the study itself: Blood was sampled from COVID-19 patients who were either actively infected or recovered. Of about 22 active-infection patients, 15 to 18 carried comorbidities linked to unfavorable COVID-19 outcome. Study-wide results and caveats: No sequencing was yet done of CD4+, regulatory or CD8+ subsets, or of SARS-CoV-2-responsive or tetramer+ sorted cells.

Germline V lookup: CDR1 SGHTA, CDR2 FQGNSA. V gave up 1 base and J gave up 6 bases, with 10 bases separating them. The CDR3 extends over 13 amino acids. Multiplex PCR with BIOMED2 TRB-A/B primer pools amplified TRB rearrangements. TCRdb independently ran MiXCR on the multiplex PCR reads; one entry per CDR3 protein. The sample lists under 13,000 distinct CDR3 sequences, roughly 30% occurring once. The chain carries TRBV7-2 and TRBJ2-7, with D perhaps TRBD1 or TRBD2 (5 bases each). The sequence came from a human donor with active COVID-19. Sequencing was performed on blood. The CDR3 DNA reads TGTGCCAGCAGCTTAGGAGAGGGGCGCGAGCAGTACTTC. Its translation: CASSLGEGREQYF.